The clone carrying this T cell receptor beta chain appeared a few times. TCRdb analysed the 5' RACE reads with MiXCR anew, one entry per CDR3 protein. The data hold fewer than 900,000 distinct CDR3 sequences, with 15% to 20% observed a single time. Germline V CDR1 and CDR2: MNHEY, SVGEGT. V was clipped by 5 bases and J by 6 bases; unmatched bases: 13. This CDR3 region has 18 residues. This specimen belongs to a study of identical twins. These records were also assigned to another study, of T cells expressing NK-cell markers. That publication notes: The TCR beta repertoires originated in sorted CD3+CD56+NKG2C+, CD3+CD56+NKG2C- and CD3+CD56-NKG2C+ T cells.

This sequence originates from a woman between 18 and 29 years old in good health. The J gene is TRBJ2-3, the V gene TRBV6-2 or TRBV6-3, with 14 bases that match TRBD2. The sequencing input was PBMCs. This chain's CDR3 is CASSRRTRTSGRWDTQYF. The DNA of the CDR3 is TGTGCCAGCAGTCGCCGAACCCGGACTAGCGGGAGGTGGGATACGCAGTATTTT.